These T cell receptor beta chains were read from a single sample in a study of prognosis after radiotherapy for stage I lung cancer. TCRdb re-called the multiplex PCR reads with MiXCR, one entry per CDR3 protein. The data show about 31,000 distinct CDR3 sequences, with approximately 30% seen just once and 33% held by the top ten. Here the sequenced sample was PBMCs, taken before or after stereotactic body radiation therapy (not recorded which). These receptors came from a donor older than 45 with non-small cell lung cancer. Both conserved end residues are part of each CDR3. Fields, in order: V gene, D gene, clone size, J gene, CDR3 protein, CDR3 DNA. A D gene is named only where the DNA matches it firmly. Size values are once, few and many counts, or a class for expanded clones, and some rows have none.

V gene: TRBV30; D gene: .; clone size: many; J gene: TRBJ2-7; CDR3 protein: CAWSGGSSYEQYF; CDR3 DNA: TGTGCCTGGAGTGGTGGGAGCTCCTACGAGCAGTACTTC
V gene: TRBV2; D gene: .; clone size: .; J gene: TRBJ2-3; CDR3 protein: CASRVNPGVTDTQYF; CDR3 DNA: TGTGCCAGCAGAGTAAACCCCGGAGTGACAGATACGCAGTATTTT
V gene: TRBV5-1; D gene: .; clone size: .; J gene: TRBJ2-7; CDR3 protein: CASSVSYSRYEQYF; CDR3 DNA: TGCGCCAGCAGCGTATCTTACAGCCGGTACGAGCAGTACTTC
V gene: TRBV12-3/TRBV12-4; D gene: .; clone size: .; J gene: TRBJ1-2; CDR3 protein: CASSLALQAHF; CDR3 DNA: TGTGCCAGCAGTTTAGCGCTGCAGGCTCACTTC
V gene: TRBV5-1; D gene: TRBD2; clone size: many; J gene: TRBJ2-3; CDR3 protein: CASSFVLAGGPSTDTQYF; CDR3 DNA: TGCGCCAGCAGCTTTGTACTAGCGGGAGGACCCAGCACAGATACGCAGTATTTT
V gene: TRBV6-1; D gene: TRBD1; clone size: many; J gene: TRBJ2-7; CDR3 protein: CASSEGGQAYEQYF; CDR3 DNA: TGTGCCAGCAGTGAAGGTGGACAGGCCTACGAGCAGTACTTC
V gene: TRBV5-4; D gene: TRBD1; clone size: many; J gene: TRBJ1-1; CDR3 protein: CASSSGQATEAFF; CDR3 DNA: TGTGCCAGCAGCTCAGGACAGGCCACTGAAGCTTTCTTT
V gene: TRBV2; D gene: TRBD1; clone size: many; J gene: TRBJ2-7; CDR3 protein: CASRQGAGSYEQYF; CDR3 DNA: TGTGCCAGCAGACAGGGGGCTGGTTCCTACGAGCAGTACTTC
V gene: TRBV7-9; D gene: .; clone size: many; J gene: TRBJ2-3; CDR3 protein: CASSLAAGGTRDTQYF; CDR3 DNA: TGTGCCAGCAGCTTAGCGGCTGGCGGGACGAGAGATACGCAGTATTTT
V gene: TRBV15; D gene: .; clone size: many; J gene: TRBJ1-2; CDR3 protein: CATSRDQEHSSGYTF; CDR3 DNA: TGTGCCACCAGCAGAGATCAGGAGCACTCGTCGGGCTACACCTTC
V gene: TRBV27; D gene: TRBD2; clone size: many; J gene: TRBJ2-1; CDR3 protein: CASSQTSGAYNEQFF; CDR3 DNA: TGTGCCAGCAGTCAGACTAGCGGAGCCTACAATGAGCAGTTCTTC
V gene: TRBV28; D gene: TRBD1; clone size: .; J gene: TRBJ2-1; CDR3 protein: CASSFLPGQGGNEQFF; CDR3 DNA: TGTGCCAGCAGTTTTCTGCCGGGACAGGGGGGTAATGAGCAGTTCTTC
V gene: TRBV9; D gene: .; clone size: many; J gene: TRBJ2-3; CDR3 protein: CASSVGPLSGGDTQYF; CDR3 DNA: TGTGCCAGCAGCGTAGGGCCCCTATCTGGGGGAGATACGCAGTATTTT
V gene: TRBV6-2/TRBV6-3; D gene: TRBD1; clone size: many; J gene: TRBJ1-2; CDR3 protein: CARDRAYGYTF; CDR3 DNA: TGTGCCAGGGACAGGGCGTATGGCTACACCTTC
V gene: TRBV6-5; D gene: .; clone size: .; J gene: TRBJ1-1; CDR3 protein: CASSYSIFLRTEAFF; CDR3 DNA: TGTGCCAGCAGTTACTCGATCTTCTTGCGCACTGAAGCTTTCTTT
V gene: TRBV2; D gene: .; clone size: many; J gene: TRBJ1-6; CDR3 protein: CASSSQGSHYSPLHF; CDR3 DNA: TGTGCCAGCAGTAGCCAGGGGAGCCATTACTCACCCCTCCACTTT
V gene: TRBV4-1; D gene: TRBD2; clone size: many; J gene: TRBJ2-7; CDR3 protein: CASSQVTSDAYEQYF; CDR3 DNA: TGCGCCAGCAGCCAGGTGACTAGCGATGCCTACGAGCAGTACTTC
V gene: TRBV11-3; D gene: .; clone size: .; J gene: TRBJ2-2; CDR3 protein: CASSFRGMNGELFF; CDR3 DNA: TGTGCCAGCAGCTTTAGGGGTATGAACGGGGAGCTGTTTTTT
V gene: TRBV6-1; D gene: TRBD1; clone size: .; J gene: TRBJ2-3; CDR3 protein: CASKDRPYKDTQYF; CDR3 DNA: TGTGCCAGCAAGGACAGGCCGTACAAAGATACGCAGTATTTT
V gene: TRBV2; D gene: .; clone size: .; J gene: TRBJ2-7; CDR3 protein: CASDPTRSSYEQYF; CDR3 DNA: TGTGCCAGCGATCCGACTAGGAGCTCCTACGAGCAGTACTTC
V gene: TRBV5-6; D gene: .; clone size: many; J gene: TRBJ2-7; CDR3 protein: CASSSYYEQYF; CDR3 DNA: TGTGCCAGCAGCTCGTACTACGAGCAGTACTTC
V gene: TRBV27; D gene: TRBD2; clone size: .; J gene: TRBJ2-1; CDR3 protein: CASISSGRATVF; CDR3 DNA: TGTGCCAGCATCTCTAGCGGGAGAGCCACAGTCTTC
V gene: TRBV20-1; D gene: TRBD1; clone size: few; J gene: TRBJ1-1; CDR3 protein: CSAPTGVGTEAFF; CDR3 DNA: TGCAGTGCTCCCACAGGGGTCGGAACTGAAGCTTTCTTT
V gene: TRBV12-3/TRBV12-4; D gene: .; clone size: few; J gene: TRBJ1-5; CDR3 protein: CASSFGGQSGQPQHF; CDR3 DNA: TGTGCCAGCAGTTTTGGAGGACAGTCGGGACAGCCCCAGCATTTT
V gene: TRBV19; D gene: TRBD1; clone size: .; J gene: TRBJ1-1; CDR3 protein: CASSWDRDLVWNTEAFF; CDR3 DNA: TGTGCCAGTAGTTGGGACAGGGATTTGGTCTGGAACACTGAAGCTTTCTTT
V gene: TRBV6-1; D gene: TRBD1; clone size: many; J gene: TRBJ1-5; CDR3 protein: CASSDRQGSNQPQHF; CDR3 DNA: TGTGCCAGCAGTGACCGACAGGGGAGCAATCAGCCCCAGCATTTT
V gene: TRBV18; D gene: .; clone size: many; J gene: TRBJ2-5; CDR3 protein: CASSPPSGGETQYF; CDR3 DNA: TGTGCCAGCTCACCACCGTCAGGGGGGGAGACCCAGTACTTC
V gene: TRBV30; D gene: .; clone size: many; J gene: TRBJ1-5; CDR3 protein: CAWSVRGRGGNQPQHF; CDR3 DNA: TGTGCCTGGAGTGTTAGAGGGCGAGGCGGCAATCAGCCCCAGCATTTT
V gene: TRBV20-1; D gene: .; clone size: many; J gene: TRBJ1-2; CDR3 protein: CSAVGGANYGYTF; CDR3 DNA: TGCAGTGCGGTGGGCGGGGCCAACTATGGCTACACCTTC
V gene: TRBV5-1; D gene: TRBD2; clone size: .; J gene: TRBJ2-2; CDR3 protein: CASSLTSSGDGELFF; CDR3 DNA: TGCGCCAGCAGCTTGACGTCTAGCGGCGACGGGGAGCTGTTTTTT
V gene: TRBV12-3/TRBV12-4; D gene: .; clone size: once; J gene: TRBJ2-2; CDR3 protein: CASSFVDMVTVELFF; CDR3 DNA: TGTGCCAGCAGTTTCGTGGACATGGTCACCGTGGAGCTGTTTTTT
V gene: TRBV28; D gene: TRBD1; clone size: few; J gene: TRBJ1-5; CDR3 protein: CASSPQGKGNQPQHF; CDR3 DNA: TGTGCCAGCAGTCCACAGGGGAAAGGCAATCAGCCCCAGCATTTT
V gene: TRBV7-2; D gene: TRBD1; clone size: many; J gene: TRBJ1-6; CDR3 protein: CASSWDRGRWSPLHF; CDR3 DNA: TGTGCCAGCAGCTGGGACAGGGGCCGTTGGTCACCCCTCCACTTT
V gene: TRBV28; D gene: TRBD2; clone size: few; J gene: TRBJ2-2; CDR3 protein: CASKAGEDTGELFF; CDR3 DNA: TGTGCCAGCAAAGCGGGAGAGGACACCGGGGAGCTGTTTTTT
V gene: TRBV12-3/TRBV12-4; D gene: .; clone size: .; J gene: TRBJ2-1; CDR3 protein: CASSILLVEQFF; CDR3 DNA: TGTGCCAGCAGCATCCTACTGGTTGAGCAGTTCTTC
V gene: TRBV12-3/TRBV12-4; D gene: TRBD1; clone size: many; J gene: TRBJ2-5; CDR3 protein: CASTGQAQETQYF; CDR3 DNA: TGTGCCAGCACCGGACAGGCCCAAGAGACCCAGTACTTC
V gene: TRBV3-1; D gene: .; clone size: .; J gene: TRBJ1-2; CDR3 protein: CASSLRGWNYGYTF; CDR3 DNA: TGTGCCAGCAGCCTCAGGGGCTGGAACTATGGCTACACCTTC
V gene: TRBV28; D gene: .; clone size: once; J gene: TRBJ2-2; CDR3 protein: CASSLAGPAKTGELFF; CDR3 DNA: TGTGCCAGTAGTTTGGCGGGGCCGGCGAAAACCGGGGAGCTGTTTTTT
V gene: TRBV29-1; D gene: TRBD1; clone size: .; J gene: TRBJ2-3; CDR3 protein: CSVIRDRGSTDTQYF; CDR3 DNA: TGCAGCGTAATCCGGGACAGGGGTAGCACAGATACGCAGTATTTT
V gene: TRBV7-8; D gene: .; clone size: .; J gene: TRBJ1-2; CDR3 protein: CASSLAGSANYGYTF; CDR3 DNA: TGTGCCAGCAGCTTAGCGGGAAGCGCTAACTATGGCTACACCTTC
V gene: TRBV9; D gene: .; clone size: many; J gene: TRBJ2-1; CDR3 protein: CASSKGPSFYNEQFF; CDR3 DNA: TGTGCCAGCAGCAAAGGACCCAGTTTCTACAATGAGCAGTTCTTC
V gene: TRBV20-1; D gene: TRBD1; clone size: many; J gene: TRBJ1-6; CDR3 protein: CSASQGAENSPLHF; CDR3 DNA: TGCAGTGCTTCGCAGGGGGCTGAGAATTCACCCCTCCACTTT
V gene: TRBV5-6; D gene: .; clone size: many; J gene: TRBJ1-2; CDR3 protein: CASKSDQNYGYTF; CDR3 DNA: TGTGCCAGCAAGTCCGACCAAAACTATGGCTACACCTTC
V gene: TRBV7-9; D gene: TRBD1; clone size: many; J gene: TRBJ1-5; CDR3 protein: CASSEQGESQPQHF; CDR3 DNA: TGTGCCAGCAGCGAACAGGGGGAAAGTCAGCCCCAGCATTTT
V gene: TRBV6-5; D gene: .; clone size: many; J gene: TRBJ1-6; CDR3 protein: CASSSYRVGGNSPLHF; CDR3 DNA: TGTGCCAGCAGTTCGTACAGGGTCGGAGGGAACTCACCCCTCCACTTT
V gene: TRBV7-2; D gene: .; clone size: many; J gene: TRBJ2-1; CDR3 protein: CASSYNEQFF; CDR3 DNA: TGTGCCAGCAGCTACAATGAGCAGTTCTTC
V gene: TRBV5-6; D gene: .; clone size: many; J gene: TRBJ2-7; CDR3 protein: CASSFETVGEQYF; CDR3 DNA: TGTGCCAGCAGCTTTGAGACAGTGGGCGAGCAGTACTTC
V gene: TRBV27; D gene: .; clone size: .; J gene: TRBJ2-2; CDR3 protein: CASSRLALVGTGELFF; CDR3 DNA: TGTGCCAGCAGCCGTCTAGCGTTAGTTGGAACCGGGGAGCTGTTTTTT